A selection of T cell receptor beta chains follows, all from one sample in a study of T-cell reconstitution after alpha-beta-depleted transplantation in children. TCRdb re-called the PCR reads with MiXCR, one entry per CDR3 protein. In the table there are 600,000 to 700,000 distinct CDR3 sequences, around 17% of which are singletons. The sequencing used PBMCs from the stem cell graft donor, collected from the stem cell graft. The receptor source for this set is a human donor who donated a stem cell graft to a child with acute myeloid leukemia. Each CDR3 is given with its conserved first and last residue.

J gene,V gene,CDR3 protein
TRBJ2-1,TRBV20-1,CSAAKGTAAYNEQFF
TRBJ2-5,TRBV15,CATSRADGVQETQYF
TRBJ2-7,TRBV7-8,CASSPRDSTLGEQYF
TRBJ2-3,TRBV30,CAWSVTGDTQYF
TRBJ1-1,TRBV21-1,CASSKQTTEAFF
TRBJ1-1,TRBV20-1,CSASPRGNTEAFF
TRBJ2-5,TRBV24-1,CATSGGTAYQETQYF
TRBJ1-2,TRBV28,CASSRRQGGGYGYTF
TRBJ2-7,TRBV5-1,CASSLAGRSDYEQYF
TRBJ1-5,TRBV10-3,CAISPRPTGESNQPQHF
TRBJ2-2,TRBV27,CASSLFGTANTGELFF
TRBJ2-1,TRBV7-3,CASSADGGSYNEQFF
TRBJ1-5,TRBV20-1,CSAAGTEDYSNQPQHF
TRBJ1-4,TRBV20-1,CSASRQGAGEKLFF
TRBJ1-1,TRBV12-3/TRBV12-4,CASSQPGGSKNTEAFF